Below, 7 T cell receptor beta chains from the same sample are listed, as sequenced in a study of long-term antiretroviral therapy in people with HIV. Survey level was the resolution at which the v3.0 immunoSEQ assay ran. TCRdb's copy holds only in-frame clones and misses some; the assay was immunoSEQ multiplex PCR. The table shows 29,000 or so clones, with 95% occurring only once. Source: unsorted PBMCs, taken 5.3 years after starting antiretroviral therapy. Receptors originate from a young man with HIV.

The V call is TRBV9, the J call TRBJ2-2; the match to TRBD1 covers 8 bases. V lost 6 bases to trimming and J lost 4 bases; unmatched junction nucleotides: 2. CDR1 and CDR2 (germline): SGDLS, YYNGEE. The CDR3 totals 13 residues. The CDR3 protein is CASTDRGTGELFF. The CDR3 DNA is TGTGCCAGCACCGACAGGGGCACCGGGGAGCTGTTTTTT. The full variable domain, with the rest looked up from reference TRBV9 and TRBJ2-2, is DSGVTQTPKHLITATGQRVTLRCSPRSGDLSVYWYQQSLDQGLQFLIQYYNGEERAKGNILERFSAQQFPDLHSELNLSSLELGDSALYFCASTDRGTGELFFGEGSRLTVL.

The rearrangement joins TRBV7-3 to TRBJ2-2; 8 nucleotides align to TRBD2. CDR3 length equals 15 residues. Germline loops: CDR1 SGHTA, CDR2 FQGTGA. The ends lost 0 bases at V and 7 bases at J; junction bases unmatched: 4. The CDR3 nucleotides read TGTGCCAGCAGCTTAACTGGCGGGGGGCACGGGGAGCTGTTTTTT. Encoded protein: CASSLTGGGHGELFF.

In regard to this clone: The same CDR3 is also encoded by other DNA sequences in this sample. The chain employs TRBV7-9 and TRBJ1-4, with D possibly matching TRBD1 (6 bases). Germline V CDR1 and CDR2: SEHNR, FQNEAQ (reference sequence). V dropped 1 base and J dropped 4 bases, with 10 bases sitting between them. The CDR3 is 15 amino acids. The CDR3 nucleotides read TGTGCCAGCAGCTTAGAGGGGGGGCATAATGAAAAACTGTTTTTT. Amino acids: CASSLEGGHNEKLFF.

The chain recombines TRBV27 with TRBJ1-1; D not certain. The CDR3 is made up of 13 amino acids. The V end lost 5 bases, the J end lost 3 bases, and 10 bases lay between the germline ends. Germline values: CDR1 MNHEY, CDR2 SMNVEV (reference sequence). In DNA, the CDR3 is TGTGCCAGCAGTGCTCGCGGTTACACTGAAGCTTTCTTT. Its protein is CASSARGYTEAFF.

The chain joins TRBV10-3 to TRBJ2-3; TRBD1 matches 9 bases. Trimming cost V 7 bases and J 4 bases; bases outside gene matches: 9. CDR1 is ENHRY, CDR2 SYGVKD, per germline. The CDR3 extends over 15 amino acids. The CDR3 reads CAITPRDREPDTQYF. The CDR3 DNA follows: TGTGCCATCACTCCCCGGGACAGGGAGCCAGATACGCAGTATTTT.

This clone was recorded only once. This chain joins TRBV6-5 and TRBJ2-7, with 7 bases lining up with TRBD1. The CDR3 has 16 residues. Trimming removed 0 bases from V and 3 bases from J; junction bases left unmatched: 8. Per the germline V gene, CDR1 is MNHEY and CDR2 is SVGAGI. The CDR3, as DNA: TGTGCCAGCAGTTACTCGGACCGGGACAGTATCTACGAGCAGTACTTC. This translates into CASSYSDRDSIYEQYF.

The chain combines TRBV21-1 with TRBJ1-2; the listed D gene, TRBD1, was not tested against the DNA. TRBV21-1 is noted as a pseudogene. This CDR3 contains 15 residues. The CDR3 is CASSNNSGQAHGYTF. In DNA, the CDR3 is TGTGCCAGCAGCAATAACTCGGGACAGGCGCATGGCTACACCTTC.